The 32 T cell receptor beta chains given below trace back to one sample, sequenced in a study of CD8 T cell repertoires and HIV-1 epitope variants. Method: immunoSEQ multiplex PCR; TCRdb's copy keeps in-frame clones and lacks some. The table includes thousands of clones, around 62% detected once. For these TCRs, the target antigens are not known. Specimen: cultured CD8+ T cells derived from PBMCs. The receptors were sampled from a male donor with HIV.

V usage is TRBV6-5 and J usage is TRBJ1-6; D gene ambiguous. Germline V gene data show CDR1 as MNHEY and CDR2 as SVGAGI. There are 14 residues in the CDR3. Between the trimmed V and J ends, which lost 8 bases and 5 bases, there was a span of 13 bases. CDR3 in amino acids: CASALGGDNSPLHF. CDR3 DNA: TGTGCCAGCGCCCTTGGCGGTGATAATTCACCCCTCCACTTT.

The V gene is TRBV21-1, the J gene TRBJ2-6. TRBV21-1 is annotated as a pseudogene. The CDR3 covers 19 residues. CDR3 nucleotide sequence: TGTGCCAGCAGCAGAAGGGACGGGGGCGAGAGCTCTGGGGCCAACGTCCTGACTTTC. Translating it yields CASSRRDGGESSGANVLTF.

Only a few counts were recorded for this clone. V and J are TRBV7-9 and TRBJ2-1; D is possibly TRBD1 or TRBD2 (6 bases each). This CDR3 comprises 11 residues. Trimming stripped 8 bases from V and 9 bases from J, with 11 bases between. Germline V gene sequence: CDR1 SEHNR, CDR2 FQNEAQ (reference sequence). The CDR3 region is CASLQGGEQFF. The CDR3 bases are TGTGCCAGCTTACAGGGAGGTGAGCAGTTCTTC.

This clone was detected once. The chain combines TRBV5-4 with TRBJ2-5, with a possible D match to TRBD1 (6 bases). Germline CDR1 and CDR2: SGHNT and YYREEE (reference sequence). V shed 8 bases and J shed 2 bases, with 10 bases lying between them. The CDR3 length is 12 residues. The CDR3 sequence: CASWDTQETQYF. The CDR3 nucleotides read TGTGCCAGTTGGGACACACAAGAGACCCAGTACTTC.

The genes are TRBV7-2 and TRBJ2-1; possibly TRBD2 for D (6 bases). Germline CDR1 is SGHTA and CDR2 is FQGNSA. The germline V and J ends were trimmed by 1 base and 0 bases, with 16 bases remaining between them. CDR3 length: 18 amino acids. CDR3 DNA sequence: TGTGCCAGCAGCTTAGAAGGGGTAGCGGCATACTCCTACAATGAGCAGTTCTTC. Its translation is CASSLEGVAAYSYNEQFF.

The chain links TRBV7-9 to TRBJ1-5, with D uncertain. The CDR3 is 13 amino acids. V lost 1 base and J lost 5, with 6 bases in between. CDR1 is SEHNR, CDR2 FQNEAQ, per germline (reference sequence). The chain's CDR3 is CASSLGTDQPQHF. In DNA, the CDR3 is TGTGCCAGCAGCTTAGGTACAGATCAGCCCCAGCATTTT.

The rearrangement uses TRBV5-5 and TRBJ2-7, with 7 bases lining up with TRBD1. Germline V gives CDR1 SGHKS, CDR2 YYEKEE (reference sequence). The CDR3 has 15 amino acids. V shed 0 bases and J 3 bases; nucleotides not matched to a gene: 6. The CDR3 loop reads CASSLEGGDVYEQYF. The CDR3 nucleotides read TGTGCCAGCAGCTTGGAAGGGGGCGACGTCTACGAGCAGTACTTC.

The chain combines TRBV5-4 with TRBJ2-2, with 14 bases matching TRBD2. There are 18 residues in the CDR3. From germline, CDR1 is SGHNT and CDR2 YYREEE (reference sequence). The ends lost 1 base at V and 6 bases at J; junction bases unmatched: 8. The CDR3 DNA reads TGTGCCAGCAGCTTGTATCAACTGGGACTAGCGGGAGCCGGGGAGCTGTTTTTT. Translation gives CASSLYQLGLAGAGELFF.

This clone was observed a single time. This rearrangement joins TRBV5-1 to TRBJ2-7; D is undetermined. Germline assignment: CDR1 SGHRS and CDR2 YFSETQ. CDR3 size: 13 residues. The V gene lost 2 bases and the J gene lost 0 bases, with 6 bases spanning the gap. CDR3 region: CASSLRISYEQYF. The DNA of the CDR3 is TGCGCCAGCAGCTTAAGAATCTCCTACGAGCAGTACTTC.

The chain uses TRBV11-2 and TRBJ2-1; D ambiguous. The germline V and J ends were trimmed by 0 bases and 9 bases, with 9 bases remaining between them. Germline values: CDR1 SGHAT, CDR2 FQNNGV. CDR3 length: 13 residues. The DNA for the CDR3 is TGTGCCAGCAGCTTAGACGGTGCCAGTGAGCAGTTCTTC. Protein: CASSLDGASEQFF.

The gene calls are TRBV25-1 and TRBJ1-2; no firm D call. V lost 3 bases, J lost 3 bases, and 11 bases lay in between. Germline CDR1 and CDR2: MGHDK and SYGVNS. The CDR3 length is 14 residues. CDR3 region: CASSDPTEDYGYTF. The CDR3 DNA is TGTGCCAGCAGTGATCCGACTGAGGACTATGGCTACACCTTC.

The rearrangement uses TRBV13 and TRBJ1-4; the match to TRBD1 covers 7 bases. Germline V lookup: CDR1 PRHDT, CDR2 FYEKMQ (reference sequence). V lost 1 base to trimming and J lost 8 bases; unmatched junction nucleotides: 1. The CDR3 is 13 residues long. This chain's CDR3 is CASSLEGQEKLFF. The DNA of the CDR3 is TGTGCCAGCAGCTTAGAGGGACAGGAAAAACTGTTTTTT.

The chain couples TRBV30 to TRBJ1-1; D is unresolved. Germline V gene data show CDR1 as GTSNPN and CDR2 as SVGIG (reference sequence). V lost 1 base to trimming and J lost 6 bases, with 6 bases between them. This CDR3 has 11 amino acids. In DNA form, the CDR3 reads TGTGCCTGGAGTGAACGGCCTGAAGCTTTCTTT. This sequence encodes CAWSERPEAFF.

J is TRBJ1-5 and V is TRBV2, with 7 positions matching TRBD1. V trimming: 0 bases; J trimming: 4 bases; junction bases outside the gene matches: 12. The CDR3 is made up of 18 amino acids. Germline values: CDR1 SNHLY, CDR2 FYNNEI. Here the CDR3 DNA reads TGTGCCAGCAGTGAAGCGCTTCATAAGGGGGCATGGAATCAGCCCCAGCATTTT. Translation gives CASSEALHKGAWNQPQHF.

The genes are TRBV29-1 and TRBJ2-1; D remains ambiguous. CDR1 SQVTM and CDR2 ANQGSEA come from the germline V gene. This CDR3 has 13 amino acids. The V end lost 4 bases, the J end lost 1 base, and 8 bases lay between the germline ends. The CDR3 region has the DNA TGCAGCGTTGTTCGCCCGTCCTACAATGAGCAGTTCTTC. The encoded protein is CSVVRPSYNEQFF.

In this sample, this clone turned up once. The rearrangement links TRBV7-3 to TRBJ1-1; 7 bases are shared with TRBD1. This CDR3 has 15 residues. Trimming took 5 bases from V and 4 from J; bases not matched to a gene: 10. Germline values: CDR1 SGHTA, CDR2 FQGTGA. CDR3 nucleotides: TGTGCCAGCAGCCCATTAAGACAGGGTGGCACTGAAGCTTTCTTT. Translated: CASSPLRQGGTEAFF.

This clone was seen a few times. The rearrangement links TRBV11-3 to TRBJ2-1; 8 nucleotides line up with TRBD2. Germline-derived CDR1 and CDR2 are SGHNT and YENEEA. The CDR3 totals 15 residues. V shed 3 bases, J shed 4 bases, and the junction held 5 bases outside the gene matches. The CDR3 bases are TGTGCCAGCAGCTTCAGAAGCGGGAGTTACAATGAGCAGTTCTTC. It yields the protein CASSFRSGSYNEQFF.

The chain recombines TRBV7-2 with TRBJ1-2, with no clear D. CDR1 is SGHTA and CDR2 is FQGNSA in the germline V gene. This CDR3 spans 13 amino acids. V was shortened by 0 bases and J by 8 bases, with 10 bases between the two germline ends. CDR3 DNA sequence: TGTGCCAGCAGCTTAGCAGGCTCGGGGGGCTACACCTTC. Residues: CASSLAGSGGYTF.

In its sample, this clone was seen a few times. The chain employs TRBV27 and TRBJ2-7; D not certain. Germline loops: CDR1 MNHEY, CDR2 SMNVEV (reference sequence). The CDR3 covers 14 residues. Trimming stripped 6 bases from V and 2 bases from J, with 14 bases between. The CDR3 DNA sequence: TGTGCCAGCAGCCTGACGTGGCCTCCCTACGAGCAGTACTTC. This codes for CASSLTWPPYEQYF.

There are a few counts of this clone. The gene calls are TRBV10-2 and TRBJ2-3; TRBD2 matches 9 bases. Germline V gene lookup returns CDR1 WSHSY and CDR2 SAAADI. The CDR3 runs 15 residues. Unmatched junction bases numbered 4, after V lost 3 bases and J lost 3 bases. The CDR3 sequence: CASSETLAGTDTQYF. The CDR3 region has the DNA TGCGCCAGCAGTGAAACGCTAGCGGGGACAGATACGCAGTATTTT.

The chain carries TRBV4-2 and TRBJ2-1; 7 positions match TRBD2. This CDR3 is built from 13 residues. V lost 1 base, J lost 9 bases, and 3 bases stayed unmatched. Germline V CDR1 and CDR2: LGHNA, YNFKEQ. The CDR3 here is CASSQVGRFEQFF. The CDR3 coding sequence is TGTGCCAGCAGCCAAGTCGGGAGGTTTGAGCAGTTCTTC.

This clone was seen a single time. J is TRBJ2-1 and V is TRBV7-9; weak D call: TRBD1 (5 bases). Between the trimmed V and J ends, which lost 5 bases and 4 bases, there was a span of 9 bases. The V gene's germline CDR1 is SEHNR and CDR2 FQNEAQ (reference sequence). This CDR3 is built from 13 residues. The CDR3 loop is CASSTTGYNEQFF. The CDR3 DNA follows: TGTGCCAGCAGCACCACAGGTTACAATGAGCAGTTCTTC.

V and J are TRBV9 and TRBJ2-1, with 7 positions matching TRBD1. The CDR3 has 15 residues. V shed 0 bases, J shed 4 bases, and the junction held 4 bases outside the gene matches. Looked up from germline, CDR1 is SGDLS and CDR2 is YYNGEE. The CDR3: CASSVGQGVYNEQFF. The CDR3 nucleotides read TGTGCCAGCAGCGTAGGACAGGGCGTTTACAATGAGCAGTTCTTC.

V usage is TRBV28 and J usage is TRBJ1-4, with TRBD1 identical over 7 bases. CDR3 length: 16 amino acids. CDR1 is MDHEN and CDR2 is SYDVKM in the germline V gene. The V and J ends lost 6 bases and 3 bases, in that order; junction bases with no gene match: 10. CDR3 sequence reads: CASSLRQGGPNEKLFF. The CDR3 coding sequence is TGTGCCAGCAGCCTTAGACAGGGTGGCCCTAATGAAAAACTGTTTTTT.

DNA of the CDR3: TGTGCCAGCAGCTTACCGGGACAGGGGGCCTACGAGCAGTACTTC. Translated, it gives CASSLPGQGAYEQYF. The genes are TRBV11-2 and TRBJ2-7; 11 bases map to TRBD1. The CDR3 is 15 amino acids. The junction had 2 bases not matched to a gene; V was cut back by 2 bases and J by 2 bases. In germline, CDR1 is SGHAT, CDR2 FQNNGV.

Concerning this clone itself: At one of its ends the junction is not consistent with the germline gene, which may arise from a read error. The chain joins TRBV28 to TRBJ2-2; 8 bases agree with TRBD2. The CDR3 has 15 amino acids. Germline lookup yields CDR1 MDHEN and CDR2 SYDVKM. The CDR3 here is CASSLGREEGRGAVF. CDR3 bases: TGTGCCAGCAGTTTAGGGCGGGAGGAAGGCCGGGGAGCTGTTTTT.

The chain combines TRBV4-3 with TRBJ1-1; the D gene is possibly TRBD1 (5 bases). CDR1 LGHNA and CDR2 YSLEER come from the germline V gene. The V and J ends lost 0 bases and 1 base respectively, with 9 bases between them. The CDR3 runs to 15 residues. In DNA, the CDR3 is TGCGCCAGCAGCCAAGATAGGGGCCGGAACACTGAAGCTTTCTTT. Encoded protein: CASSQDRGRNTEAFF.

The rearrangement joins TRBV27 to TRBJ2-7; D gene unclear. CDR1 MNHEY and CDR2 SMNVEV come from the germline V gene (reference sequence). The ends were cut back, 6 bases at V and 3 bases at J, with 9 bases in the middle. The CDR3 runs to 12 residues. CDR3 DNA: TGTGCCAGCAGCCCCGACGGCTACGAGCAGTACTTC. Its protein product is CASSPDGYEQYF.

On this clone: One end of the junction fails to match germline, which may point to a read error. The rearrangement links TRBV7-7 to TRBJ2-3, with D maybe TRBD2 (6 bases). CDR1 is SSHAT, CDR2 FNYEAQ, per germline (reference sequence). The CDR3 is made up of 14 amino acids. The CDR3 coding sequence is TGTGCTAGCAGCTTGGAGGGGTCCACAGATACGCAGTATTTT. As protein: CASSLEGSTDTQYF.

This clone is a singleton in its sample. V is TRBV27 and J is TRBJ2-7; D uncertain. This CDR3 spans 16 amino acids. The germline CDR1 and CDR2 sequences are MNHEY and SMNVEV (reference sequence). Trimming took 6 bases from V and 1 from J, leaving 19 bases between them. The CDR3, as DNA: TGTGCCAGCAGCCCGGGCCGGTTTGCGGATTCCTACGAGCAGTACTTC. Its translation: CASSPGRFADSYEQYF.

The genes are TRBV30 and TRBJ2-2; tentatively, D is TRBD1 or TRBD2 (5 bases each). The germline gives CDR1 GTSNPN, CDR2 SVGIG (reference sequence). The CDR3 contains 14 residues. V lost 0 bases and J lost 3, with 8 bases in between. The CDR3: CAWSVLGDTGELFF. DNA of the CDR3: TGTGCCTGGAGTGTATTGGGGGACACCGGGGAGCTGTTTTTT.

This clone was seen a single time. The chain carries TRBV18 and TRBJ1-2, with 10 bases matching TRBD1. V was clipped by 3 bases and J by 4 bases; unmatched bases: 8. Germline V lookup: CDR1 KGHSH, CDR2 LQKENI. This CDR3 has 16 residues. The CDR3 nucleotides read TGTGCCAGCTCACCGGCGCGGACAGGGGGAGCCTATGGCTACACCTTC. Translation: CASSPARTGGAYGYTF.